Given below is one TCR beta chain in context. Its antigen is currently unknown. The identical CDR3 is also encoded by other nucleotide sequences in the sample. The donors were all Caucasian adults (living in Nashville, Tennessee). Authors' processing steps: Filtering of immunoSEQ junctional sequences could not match full-length read filtering. TCRdb's copy holds only in-frame clones and misses some; the assay was immunoSEQ multiplex PCR. D and trimming come from the DNA, and the V and J calls and clone size come from that table. In the table there are about 980,000 clones, around three quarters of which are singletons. The record originates from a study of shared clonotypes between healthy human individuals. Points from the study as a whole: Few donors limited the genetic and exposure-history diversity represented. Relative to memory subsets, naive subsets generally showed larger estimated richness.

CDR1 and CDR2 (germline): SGHTA, FQGNSA. The CDR3 is 11 amino acids. V dropped 6 bases and J dropped 5 bases, with 7 bases sitting between them. Specimen: memory CD4+ T cells sorted from blood. Subset noted: CD45RA-negative fraction. The receptor was isolated from a man younger than 30 in good health. The chain carries TRBV7-2 and TRBJ1-2; D unresolved. CDR3: CASSLTYGYTF. CDR3 nucleotides: TGTGCCAGCAGTTTAACTTATGGCTACACCTTC.